This T cell receptor (beta chain) was identified in a study of human T cells and chemical hapten exposure. Whole-study findings and limits: Donors' alopecia may make their immune response differ from healthy people's.

With 1 base removed from V and 2 bases from J, the gap between germline ends came to 18 bases. CDR1 and CDR2 from the germline V gene are SQVTM and ANQGSEA. The CDR3 is made up of 17 amino acids. TCRdb called the RACE reads again in MiXCR, with one record for every CDR3 protein. There are about 260,000 distinct CDR3 sequences in the sample; 7.5% to 9% occur only once, and about 2.5% lies in the top ten. The time point denotes: pre-sensitization, week 0. Treatment of the sample: therapeutic diphenylcyclopropenone sensitization with weekly scalp DPC. This clonotype showed up many times. What it binds is unknown.

This TCR was recovered from a woman between 40 and 55 years old with alopecia areata. Some clones in this sample may be carry-over from other donors' samples. The chain is built from TRBV29-1 and TRBJ2-1, with unresolved D. Sequenced material: whole blood, taken in connection with sensitization to the hapten diphenylcyclopropenone (DPC). The CDR3 here is CSVEGRGSLFTYNEQFF. CDR3 coding DNA: TGCAGCGTTGAAGGTCGTGGTAGCCTATTTACCTACAATGAGCAGTTCTTC.